Listed here are 9 T cell receptor beta chains from one sample, sequenced in a study of T cells after yellow fever vaccination. TCRdb reanalysed the 5' RACE reads using MiXCR and keeps one entry per CDR3 protein. Among about 240,000 distinct CDR3 sequences, approximately 3.5% were seen once, and the ten largest hold approximately 18%. This specimen was PBMCs, taken 15 days after the yellow fever booster vaccination. The receptors were sampled from a man between 18 and 29 years old who received the YFV17D yellow fever vaccine.

This clonotype occurred many times. The chain combines TRBV20-1 with TRBJ1-2; D is uncertain. The CDR3 runs to 13 residues. Germline V gene lookup returns CDR1 DFQATT and CDR2 SNEGSKA (reference sequence). V shed 6 bases and J shed 8 bases, with 19 bases lying between them. CDR3 protein: CSAANSLNGGYTF. CDR3 DNA sequence: TGCAGTGCCGCCAACTCTCTGAACGGGGGCTACACCTTC.

This clonotype was recorded many times. The gene calls are TRBV6-2 or TRBV6-3 and TRBJ1-5, with a weak D call TRBD1 (5 bases). From germline, CDR1 is MNHEY and CDR2 SVGEGT. CDR3 length: 14 residues. V lost 1 base, J lost 11 bases, and 15 bases lay in between. This CDR3 is CASSYFADSRSQHF. CDR3 bases: TGTGCCAGCAGTTACTTCGCCGACAGCAGGTCCCAGCATTTT.

This clonotype was counted at least ten times. This rearrangement joins TRBV5-1 to TRBJ2-2; no firm D call. The ends were cut back, 1 base at V and 4 bases at J, with 11 bases in the middle. The germline V gene has CDR1 SGHRS and CDR2 YFSETQ. The CDR3 has 15 residues. CDR3: CASSLNGLATGELFF. The CDR3 DNA is TGCGCCAGCAGCTTGAATGGGTTGGCCACCGGGGAGCTGTTTTTT.

CDR3 nucleotides: TGTGCCAGCACCGAACCCGCTAACTATGGCTACACCTTC. Protein sequence: CASTEPANYGYTF. The gene calls are TRBV28 and TRBJ1-2; unclear D gene. CDR3 length: 13 residues. Trimming cost V 7 bases and J 0 bases, with 9 bases left between them. Germline V gene sequence: CDR1 MDHEN, CDR2 SYDVKM.

This clonotype was seen repeatedly, ten times or more. The rearrangement uses TRBV12-3 or TRBV12-4 and TRBJ1-4; D is undetermined. V was cut by 1 base and J by 5 bases, with 2 bases left in between. The CDR3 loop spans 12 amino acids. The DNA for the CDR3 is TGTGCCAGCAGTTTAGGGAATGAAAAACTGTTTTTT. Its translation is CASSLGNEKLFF.

This clonotype was counted at least ten times. The chain has TRBV20-1 and TRBJ1-3, with D uncertain. This CDR3 is built from 15 residues. CDR1 and CDR2 (germline): DFQATT, SNEGSKA (reference sequence). Trimming took off 0 bases at V and 4 bases at J, with 13 bases between the two ends. The chain's CDR3 is CSAREPSLFGNTIYF. The DNA of the CDR3 is TGCAGTGCTAGAGAACCCAGTCTGTTCGGAAACACCATATATTTT.

This clonotype was seen ten or more times. This chain connects TRBV15 to TRBJ1-5; perhaps TRBD1 as D (5 bases). Trimming removed 4 bases from V and 4 bases from J, with 11 bases in between. The CDR3 length is 14 residues. Germline loops: CDR1 LNHNV, CDR2 YYDKDF (reference sequence). CDR3 DNA: TGTGCCACCAGCACAGAAGGGGAGAATCAGCCCCAGCATTTT. This sequence encodes CATSTEGENQPQHF.

V usage is TRBV7-2 and J usage is TRBJ2-7; D possibly corresponds to TRBD1 (5 bases). From germline, CDR1 is SGHTA and CDR2 FQGNSA. The CDR3 has 15 residues. Trimming pared 5 bases from V and 2 bases from J, leaving 16 bases between. CDR3 DNA: TGTGCCAGCAGCCCCTCGATCAGGGTTCCCTACGAGCAGTACGTC. Translated, it gives CASSPSIRVPYEQYV.

This clonotype has ten or more counts. The rearrangement joins TRBV4-1 to TRBJ2-3; D gene uncertain. V was clipped by 1 base and J by 0 bases, with 8 bases between them. The germline V gene encodes CDR1 MGHRA and CDR2 YSYEKL. This CDR3 has 15 amino acids. The CDR3 protein is CASSQVKQSTDTQYF. CDR3 bases: TGCGCCAGCAGCCAAGTTAAGCAAAGCACAGATACGCAGTATTTT.